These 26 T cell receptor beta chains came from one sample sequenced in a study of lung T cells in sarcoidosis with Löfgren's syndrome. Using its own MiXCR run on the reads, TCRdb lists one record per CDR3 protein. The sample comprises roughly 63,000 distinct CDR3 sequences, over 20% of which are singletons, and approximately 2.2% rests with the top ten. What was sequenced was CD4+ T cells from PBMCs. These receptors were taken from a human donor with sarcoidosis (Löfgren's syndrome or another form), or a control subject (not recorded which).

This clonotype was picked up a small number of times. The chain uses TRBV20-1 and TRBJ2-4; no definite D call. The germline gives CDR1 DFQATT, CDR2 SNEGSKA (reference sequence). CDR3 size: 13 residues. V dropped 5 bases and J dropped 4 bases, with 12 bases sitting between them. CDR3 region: CSASTSSKNIQYF. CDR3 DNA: TGCAGTGCTTCCACGTCTTCTAAAAACATTCAGTACTTC.

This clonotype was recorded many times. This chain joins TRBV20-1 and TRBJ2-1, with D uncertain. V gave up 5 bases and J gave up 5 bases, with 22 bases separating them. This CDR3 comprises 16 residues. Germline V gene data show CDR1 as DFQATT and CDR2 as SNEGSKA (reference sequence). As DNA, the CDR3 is TGCAGTGCTTCTCCCTCAGTGGGGTTGGTAAACAATGAGCAGTTCTTC. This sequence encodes CSASPSVGLVNNEQFF.

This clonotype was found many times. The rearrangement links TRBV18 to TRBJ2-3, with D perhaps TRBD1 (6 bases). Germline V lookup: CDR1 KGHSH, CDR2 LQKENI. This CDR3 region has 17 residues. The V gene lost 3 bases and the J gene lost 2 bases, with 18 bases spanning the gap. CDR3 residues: CASSPLGPDRNTDTQYF. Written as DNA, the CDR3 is TGTGCCAGCTCACCCCTGGGTCCTGACAGGAACACAGATACGCAGTATTTT.

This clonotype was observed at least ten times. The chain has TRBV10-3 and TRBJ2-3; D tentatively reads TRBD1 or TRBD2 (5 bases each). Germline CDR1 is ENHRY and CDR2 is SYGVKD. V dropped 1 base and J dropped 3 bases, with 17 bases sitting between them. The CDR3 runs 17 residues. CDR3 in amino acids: CAISEYKTFGGTDTQYF. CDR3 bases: TGTGCCATCAGTGAGTACAAGACATTTGGGGGAACAGATACGCAGTATTTT.

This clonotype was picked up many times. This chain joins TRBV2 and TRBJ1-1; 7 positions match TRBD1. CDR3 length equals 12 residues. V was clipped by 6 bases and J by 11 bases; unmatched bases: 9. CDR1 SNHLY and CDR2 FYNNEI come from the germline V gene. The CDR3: CASSPGTVRAFF. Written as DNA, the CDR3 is TGTGCCAGCAGCCCCGGGACAGTAAGGGCTTTCTTT.

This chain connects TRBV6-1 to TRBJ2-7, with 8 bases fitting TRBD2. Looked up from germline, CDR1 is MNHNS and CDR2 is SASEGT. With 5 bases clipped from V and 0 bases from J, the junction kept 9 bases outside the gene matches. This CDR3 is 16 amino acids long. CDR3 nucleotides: TGTGCCAGCAGTTTATATTCTAGCGGGCCCTCCTACGAGCAGTACTTC. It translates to CASSLYSSGPSYEQYF.

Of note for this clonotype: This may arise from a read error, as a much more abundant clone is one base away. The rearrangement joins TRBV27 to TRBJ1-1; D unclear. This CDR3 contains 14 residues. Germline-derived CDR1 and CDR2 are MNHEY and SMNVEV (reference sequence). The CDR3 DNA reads TGTGCCAACAGTTTAGAAGGAAGTGGCACTGAAGCTTTCTTT. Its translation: CANSLEGSGTEAFF.

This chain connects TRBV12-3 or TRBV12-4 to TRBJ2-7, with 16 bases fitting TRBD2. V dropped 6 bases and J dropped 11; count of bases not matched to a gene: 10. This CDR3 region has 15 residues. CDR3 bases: TGTGCCAGCAGATCCGCCGGGACTAGCGGGAGGGCCAAGTACTTC. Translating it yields CASRSAGTSGRAKYF.

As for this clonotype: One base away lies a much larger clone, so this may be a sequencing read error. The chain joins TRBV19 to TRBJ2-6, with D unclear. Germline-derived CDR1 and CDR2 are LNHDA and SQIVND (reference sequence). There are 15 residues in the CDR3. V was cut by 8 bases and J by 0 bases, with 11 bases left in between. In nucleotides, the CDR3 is TGTGCCAGTGGAGACGGCCACTCTGGGGCCAACGTCCTGACTTTC. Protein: CASGDGHSGANVLTF.

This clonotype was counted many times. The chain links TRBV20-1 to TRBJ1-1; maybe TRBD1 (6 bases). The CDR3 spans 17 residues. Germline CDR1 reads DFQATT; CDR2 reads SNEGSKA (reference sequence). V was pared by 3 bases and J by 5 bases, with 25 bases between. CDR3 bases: TGCAGTGCTAGTAGACACAGGGTTGGGACTTCTATTACTGAAGCTTTCTTT. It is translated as CSASRHRVGTSITEAFF.

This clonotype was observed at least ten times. Written as DNA, the CDR3 is TGTGCCAGCATTCCCCGTCGGCGCGACGGGGCTCAGCCCCAGCATTTT. Amino acid sequence: CASIPRRRDGAQPQHF. The V and J genes are TRBV6-1 and TRBJ1-5; D is perhaps TRBD1 (5 bases). V lost 7 bases, J lost 6 bases, and 22 bases lay in between. This CDR3 contains 16 residues. The germline V gene encodes CDR1 MNHNS and CDR2 SASEGT.

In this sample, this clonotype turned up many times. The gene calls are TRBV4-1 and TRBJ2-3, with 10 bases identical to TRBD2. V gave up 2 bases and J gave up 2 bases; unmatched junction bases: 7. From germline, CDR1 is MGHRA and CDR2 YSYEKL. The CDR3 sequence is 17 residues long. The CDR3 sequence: CASSQPPLAGFTDTQYF. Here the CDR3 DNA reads TGCGCCAGCAGCCAACCCCCACTAGCGGGATTCACAGATACGCAGTATTTT.

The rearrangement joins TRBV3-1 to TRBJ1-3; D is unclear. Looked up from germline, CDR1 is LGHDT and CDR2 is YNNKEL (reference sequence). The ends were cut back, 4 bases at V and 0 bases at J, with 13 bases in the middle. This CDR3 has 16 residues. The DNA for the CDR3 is TGTGCCAGCAGCCCGACGGGGTTCAGCTCTGGAAACACCATATATTTT. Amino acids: CASSPTGFSSGNTIYF.

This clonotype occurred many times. The CDR3 nucleotides are TGTGCCAGCAGTCCGGGACAGAATTCACCCCTCCACTTT. Amino acids: CASSPGQNSPLHF. J is TRBJ1-6 and V is TRBV7-9, with 7 bases identical to TRBD1. Per the germline V gene, CDR1 is SEHNR and CDR2 is FQNEAQ (reference sequence). The V segment lost 6 bases and the J segment 7 bases; nucleotides outside the gene matches: 3. The length of the CDR3 is 13 residues.

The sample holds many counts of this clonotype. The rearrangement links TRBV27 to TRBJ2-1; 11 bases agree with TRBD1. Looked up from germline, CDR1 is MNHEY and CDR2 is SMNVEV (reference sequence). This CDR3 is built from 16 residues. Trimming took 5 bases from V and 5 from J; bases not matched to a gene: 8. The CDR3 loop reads CASSTRTGGLNNEQFF. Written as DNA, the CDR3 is TGTGCCAGCAGTACCCGGACAGGGGGCCTCAACAATGAGCAGTTCTTC.

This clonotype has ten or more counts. CDR3 residues: CASRPRLPTASSYF. The CDR3 nucleotides read TGTGCCAGCAGACCACGCCTTCCTACGGCCTCCTCTTACTTC. V and J are TRBV6-2 or TRBV6-3 and TRBJ2-7; D not resolved. The V and J ends lost 6 bases and 13 bases respectively, with 25 bases between them. This CDR3 is 14 amino acids long. Per germline, CDR1 MNHEY and CDR2 SVGEGT.

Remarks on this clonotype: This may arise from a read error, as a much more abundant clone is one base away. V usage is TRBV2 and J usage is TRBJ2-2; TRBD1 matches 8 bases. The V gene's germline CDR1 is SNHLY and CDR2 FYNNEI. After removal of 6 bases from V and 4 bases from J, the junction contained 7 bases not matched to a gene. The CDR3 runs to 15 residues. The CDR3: CASSGQGRSTGELFF. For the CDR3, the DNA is TGTGCCAGCAGCGGACAGGGACGAAGCACCGGGGAGCTGTTTTTT. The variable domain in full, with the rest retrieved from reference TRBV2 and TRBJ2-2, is EPEVTQTPSHQVTQMGQEVILRCVPISNHLYFYWYRQILGQKVEFLVSFYNNEISEKSEIFDDQFSVERPDGSNFTLKIRSTKLEDSAMYFCASSGQGRSTGELFFGEGSRLTVL.

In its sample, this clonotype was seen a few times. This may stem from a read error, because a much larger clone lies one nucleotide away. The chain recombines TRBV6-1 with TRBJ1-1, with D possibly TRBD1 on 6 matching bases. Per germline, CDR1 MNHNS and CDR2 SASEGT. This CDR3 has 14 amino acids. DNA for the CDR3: TGTGCCGGCAGTGGAAGGGGGACGAACACTGAAGCTTTCTTT. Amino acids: CAGSGRGTNTEAFF.

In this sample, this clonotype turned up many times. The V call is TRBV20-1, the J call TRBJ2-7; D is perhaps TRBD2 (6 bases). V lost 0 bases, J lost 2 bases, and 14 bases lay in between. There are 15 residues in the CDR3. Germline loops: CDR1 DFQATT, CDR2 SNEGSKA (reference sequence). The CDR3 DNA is TGCAGTGCTAGAGATCTGGCGGGGCTAACCTACGAGCAGTACGTC. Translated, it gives CSARDLAGLTYEQYV.

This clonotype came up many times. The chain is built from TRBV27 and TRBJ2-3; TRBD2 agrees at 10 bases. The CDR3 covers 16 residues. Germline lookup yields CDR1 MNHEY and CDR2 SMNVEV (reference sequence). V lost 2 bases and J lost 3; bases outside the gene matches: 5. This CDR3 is CASSLRPSGGTDTQYF. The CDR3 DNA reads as TGTGCCAGCAGTTTAAGGCCTAGCGGGGGTACAGATACGCAGTATTTT.

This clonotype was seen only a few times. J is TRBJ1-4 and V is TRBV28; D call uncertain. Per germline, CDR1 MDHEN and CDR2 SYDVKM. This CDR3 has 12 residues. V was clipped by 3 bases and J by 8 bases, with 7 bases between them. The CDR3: CASSFDSEKLFF. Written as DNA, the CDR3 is TGTGCCAGCAGTTTCGATTCAGAAAAACTGTTTTTT.

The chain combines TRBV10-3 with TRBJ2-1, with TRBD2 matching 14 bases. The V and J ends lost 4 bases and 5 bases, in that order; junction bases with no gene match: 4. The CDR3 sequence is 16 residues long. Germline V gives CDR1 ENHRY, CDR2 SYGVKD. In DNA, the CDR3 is TGTGCCATCAGTGCCGGGACTAGCGGGAGTCACAATGAGCAGTTCTTC. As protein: CAISAGTSGSHNEQFF.

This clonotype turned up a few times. CDR3 amino acids: CASSVASSGNTIYF. The CDR3 DNA reads TGTGCCAGCAGCGTGGCGAGCTCTGGAAACACCATATATTTT. This chain uses TRBV9 with TRBJ1-3; no definite D call. This CDR3 comprises 14 residues. CDR1 is SGDLS and CDR2 is YYNGEE in the germline V gene. Trimming stripped 2 bases from V and 0 bases from J, with 6 bases between.

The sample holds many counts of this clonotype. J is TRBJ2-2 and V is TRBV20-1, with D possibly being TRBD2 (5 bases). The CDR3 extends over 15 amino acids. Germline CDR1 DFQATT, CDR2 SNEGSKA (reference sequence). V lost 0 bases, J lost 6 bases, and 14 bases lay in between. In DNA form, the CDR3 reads TGCAGTGCTAGAGAAGGATCCGGGGTCGCCGGGGAGCTGTTTTTT. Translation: CSAREGSGVAGELFF.

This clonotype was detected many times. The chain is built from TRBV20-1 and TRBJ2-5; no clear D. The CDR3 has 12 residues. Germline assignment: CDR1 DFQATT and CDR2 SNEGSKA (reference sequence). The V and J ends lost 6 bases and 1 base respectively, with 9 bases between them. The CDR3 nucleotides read TGCAGTGCAGGACCCGTCCAAGAGACCCAGTACTTC. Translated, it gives CSAGPVQETQYF.

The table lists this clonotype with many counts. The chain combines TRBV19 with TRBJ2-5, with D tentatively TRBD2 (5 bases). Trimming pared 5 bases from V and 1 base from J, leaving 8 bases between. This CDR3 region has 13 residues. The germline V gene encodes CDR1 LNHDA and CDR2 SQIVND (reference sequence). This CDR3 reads CASSDYTQETQYF. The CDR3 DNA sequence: TGTGCCAGTAGTGACTATACCCAAGAGACCCAGTACTTC.